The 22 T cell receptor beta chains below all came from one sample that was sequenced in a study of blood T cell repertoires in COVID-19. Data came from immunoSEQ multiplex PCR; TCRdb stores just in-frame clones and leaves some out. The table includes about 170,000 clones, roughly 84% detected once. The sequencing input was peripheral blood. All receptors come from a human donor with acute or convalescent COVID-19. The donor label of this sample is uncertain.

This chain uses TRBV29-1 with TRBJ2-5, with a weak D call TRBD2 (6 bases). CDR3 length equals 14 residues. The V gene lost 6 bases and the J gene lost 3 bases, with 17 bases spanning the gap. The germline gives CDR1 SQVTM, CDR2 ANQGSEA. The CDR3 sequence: CSVSPSGGKETQYF. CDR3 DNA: TGCAGCGTATCCCCTTCGGGCGGGAAAGAGACCCAGTACTTC.

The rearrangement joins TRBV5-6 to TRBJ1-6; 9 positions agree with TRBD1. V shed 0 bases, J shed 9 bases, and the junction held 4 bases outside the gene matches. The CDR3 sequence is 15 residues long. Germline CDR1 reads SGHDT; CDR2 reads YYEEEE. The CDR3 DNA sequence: TGTGCCAGCAGCTTGGCGGGACAGGGAGGTTCACCCCTCCACTTT. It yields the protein CASSLAGQGGSPLHF.

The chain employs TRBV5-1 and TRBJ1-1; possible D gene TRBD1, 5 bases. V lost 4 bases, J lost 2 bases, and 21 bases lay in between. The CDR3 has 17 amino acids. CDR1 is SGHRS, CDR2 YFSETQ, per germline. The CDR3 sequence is CASSPTPGPWGNTEAFF. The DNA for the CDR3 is TGCGCCAGCAGCCCGACCCCCGGGCCCTGGGGCAACACTGAAGCTTTCTTT.

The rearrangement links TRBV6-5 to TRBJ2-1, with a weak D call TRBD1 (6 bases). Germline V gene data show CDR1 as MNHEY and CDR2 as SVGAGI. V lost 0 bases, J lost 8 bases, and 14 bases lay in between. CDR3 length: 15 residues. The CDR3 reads CASSYSSRGFDEQFF. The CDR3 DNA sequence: TGTGCCAGCAGTTACTCCAGCAGGGGTTTCGATGAGCAGTTCTTC.

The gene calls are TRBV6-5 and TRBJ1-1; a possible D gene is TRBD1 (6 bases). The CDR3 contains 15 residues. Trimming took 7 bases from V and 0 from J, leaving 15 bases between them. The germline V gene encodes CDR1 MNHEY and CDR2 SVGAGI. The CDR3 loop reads CASTLGGALNTEAFF. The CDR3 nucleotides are TGTGCCAGCACCCTTGGGGGGGCTCTGAACACTGAAGCTTTCTTT.

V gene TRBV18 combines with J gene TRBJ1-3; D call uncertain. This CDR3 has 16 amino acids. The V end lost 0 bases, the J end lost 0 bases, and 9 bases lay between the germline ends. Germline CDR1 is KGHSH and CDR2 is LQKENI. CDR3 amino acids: CASSPPGTISGNTIYF. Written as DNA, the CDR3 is TGTGCCAGCTCACCACCGGGCACGATCTCTGGAAACACCATATATTTT.

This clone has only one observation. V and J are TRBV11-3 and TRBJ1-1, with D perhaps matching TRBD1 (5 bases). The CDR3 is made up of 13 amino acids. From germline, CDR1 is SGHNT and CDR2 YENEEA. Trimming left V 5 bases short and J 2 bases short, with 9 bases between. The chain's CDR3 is CASSLTANTEAFF. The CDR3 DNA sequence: TGTGCCAGCAGCCTGACAGCTAACACTGAAGCTTTCTTT. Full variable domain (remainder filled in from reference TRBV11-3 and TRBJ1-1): EAGVVQSPRYKIIEKKQPVAFWCNPISGHNTLYWYLQNLGQGPELLIRYENEEAVDDSQLPKDRFSAERLKGVDSTLKIQPAELGDSAVYLCASSLTANTEAFFGQGTRLTVV.

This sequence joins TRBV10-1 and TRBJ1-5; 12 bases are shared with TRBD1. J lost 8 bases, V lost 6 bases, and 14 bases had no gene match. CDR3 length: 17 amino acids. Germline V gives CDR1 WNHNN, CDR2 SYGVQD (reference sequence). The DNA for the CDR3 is TGCGCCAGCAGAGCCGGGACAGGGGGCCTACCTGGGAAGCCCCAGCATTTT. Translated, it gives CASRAGTGGLPGKPQHF.

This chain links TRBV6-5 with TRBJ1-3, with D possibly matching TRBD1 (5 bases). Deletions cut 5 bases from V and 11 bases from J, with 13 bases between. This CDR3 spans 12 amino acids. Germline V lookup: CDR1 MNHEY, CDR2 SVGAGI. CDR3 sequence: CASSPREGAIYF. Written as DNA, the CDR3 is TGTGCCAGCAGTCCCAGGGAGGGCGCCATATATTTT.

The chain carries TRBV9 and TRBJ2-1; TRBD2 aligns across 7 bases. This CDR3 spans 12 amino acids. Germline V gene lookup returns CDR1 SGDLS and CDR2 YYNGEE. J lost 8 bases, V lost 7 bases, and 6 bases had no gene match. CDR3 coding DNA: TGTGCCAGCGGACGGGAGGCCTATGAGCAGTTCTTC. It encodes CASGREAYEQFF.

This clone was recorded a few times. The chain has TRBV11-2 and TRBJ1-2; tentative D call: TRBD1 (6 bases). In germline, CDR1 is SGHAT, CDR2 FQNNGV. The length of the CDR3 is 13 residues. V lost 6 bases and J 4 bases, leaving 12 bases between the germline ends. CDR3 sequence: CASSSRGLYGYTF. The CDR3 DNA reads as TGTGCCAGCAGTTCCAGGGGCCTCTATGGCTACACCTTC.

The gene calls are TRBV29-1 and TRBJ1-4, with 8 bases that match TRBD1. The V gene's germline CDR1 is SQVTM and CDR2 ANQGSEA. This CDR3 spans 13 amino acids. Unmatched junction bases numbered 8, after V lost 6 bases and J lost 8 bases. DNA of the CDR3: TGCAGCGTCAACAGGGGGGTAGGGGAAAAACTGTTTTTT. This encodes CSVNRGVGEKLFF.

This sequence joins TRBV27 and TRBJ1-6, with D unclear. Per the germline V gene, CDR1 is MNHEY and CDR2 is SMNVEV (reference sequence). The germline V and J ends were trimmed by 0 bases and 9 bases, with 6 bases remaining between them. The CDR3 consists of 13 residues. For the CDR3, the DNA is TGTGCCAGCAGTTTATCGAGTCGTTCACCCCTCCACTTT. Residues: CASSLSSRSPLHF.

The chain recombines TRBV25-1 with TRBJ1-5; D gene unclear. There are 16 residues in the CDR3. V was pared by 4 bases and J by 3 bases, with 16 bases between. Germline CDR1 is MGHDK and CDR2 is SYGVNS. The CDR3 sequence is CASSGSLPNNNQPQHF. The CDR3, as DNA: TGTGCCAGCAGTGGTTCCTTACCCAACAACAATCAGCCCCAGCATTTT.

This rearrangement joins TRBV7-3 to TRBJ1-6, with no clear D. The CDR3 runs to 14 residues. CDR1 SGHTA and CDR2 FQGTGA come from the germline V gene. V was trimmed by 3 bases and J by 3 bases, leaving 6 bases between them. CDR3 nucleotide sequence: TGTGCCAGCAGCTTGGAGTTCTATAATTCACCCCTCCACTTT. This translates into CASSLEFYNSPLHF.

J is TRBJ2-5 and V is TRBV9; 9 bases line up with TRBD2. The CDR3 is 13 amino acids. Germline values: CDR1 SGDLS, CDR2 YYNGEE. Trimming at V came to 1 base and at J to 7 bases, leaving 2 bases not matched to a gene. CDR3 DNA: TGTGCCAGCAGCGTACTTAGCGGGGGGACCCAGTACTTC. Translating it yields CASSVLSGGTQYF.

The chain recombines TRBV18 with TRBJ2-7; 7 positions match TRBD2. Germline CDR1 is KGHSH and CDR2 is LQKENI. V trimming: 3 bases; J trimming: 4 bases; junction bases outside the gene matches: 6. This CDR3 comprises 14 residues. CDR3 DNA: TGTGCCAGCTCACCGAACTCCGGGGGGTACGAGCAGTACTTC. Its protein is CASSPNSGGYEQYF.

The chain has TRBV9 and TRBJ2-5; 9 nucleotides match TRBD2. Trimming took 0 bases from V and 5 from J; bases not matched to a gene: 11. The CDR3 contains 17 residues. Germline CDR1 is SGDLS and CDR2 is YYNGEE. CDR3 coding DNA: TGTGCCAGCAGCGTAGGTAGCGGGGGTCCAAGGGGGGAGACCCAGTACTTC. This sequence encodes CASSVGSGGPRGETQYF.

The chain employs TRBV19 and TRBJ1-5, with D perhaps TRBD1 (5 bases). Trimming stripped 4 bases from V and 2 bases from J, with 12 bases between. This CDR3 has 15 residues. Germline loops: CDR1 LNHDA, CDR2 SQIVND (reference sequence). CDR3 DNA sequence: TGTGCCAGTAGTAGGGGACTTGGTGGCAATCAGCCCCAGCATTTT. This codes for CASSRGLGGNQPQHF.

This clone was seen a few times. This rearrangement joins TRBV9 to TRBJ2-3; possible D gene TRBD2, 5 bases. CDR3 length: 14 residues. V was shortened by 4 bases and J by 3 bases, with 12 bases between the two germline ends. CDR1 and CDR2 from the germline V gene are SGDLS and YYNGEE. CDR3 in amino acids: CASSSRTGTDTQYF. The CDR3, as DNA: TGTGCCAGCAGCTCCCGGACTGGTACAGATACGCAGTATTTT.

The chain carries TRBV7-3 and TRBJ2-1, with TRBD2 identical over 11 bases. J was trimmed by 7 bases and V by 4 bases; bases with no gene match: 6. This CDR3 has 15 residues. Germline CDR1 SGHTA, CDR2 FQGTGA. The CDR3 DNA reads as TGTGCCAGCAGCTCTTATAGCGGGGGGGCTAATGAGCAGTTCTTC. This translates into CASSSYSGGANEQFF.

CDR3 residues: CASSTDTGGSDYGYTF. In DNA form, the CDR3 reads TGTGCCAGCTCAACTGATACAGGGGGCTCAGATTATGGCTACACCTTC. This chain connects TRBV18 to TRBJ1-2; 9 bases are a match to TRBD1. This CDR3 spans 16 amino acids. J was trimmed by 5 bases and V by 5 bases; bases with no gene match: 12. The V gene's germline CDR1 is KGHSH and CDR2 LQKENI.